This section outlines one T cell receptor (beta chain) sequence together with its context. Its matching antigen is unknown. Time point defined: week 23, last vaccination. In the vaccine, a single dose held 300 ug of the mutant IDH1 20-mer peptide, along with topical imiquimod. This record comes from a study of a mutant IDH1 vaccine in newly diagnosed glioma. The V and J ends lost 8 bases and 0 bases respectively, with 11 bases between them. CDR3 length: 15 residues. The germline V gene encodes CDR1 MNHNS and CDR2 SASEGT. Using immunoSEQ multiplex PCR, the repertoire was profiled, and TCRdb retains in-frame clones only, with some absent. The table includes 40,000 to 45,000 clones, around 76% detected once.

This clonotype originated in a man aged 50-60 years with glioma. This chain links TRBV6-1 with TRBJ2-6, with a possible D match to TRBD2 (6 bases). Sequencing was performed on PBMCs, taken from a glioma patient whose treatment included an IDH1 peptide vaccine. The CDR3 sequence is CASEWRDSGANVLTF. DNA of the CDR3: TGTGCCAGCGAGTGGAGGGACTCTGGGGCCAACGTCCTGACTTTC.